The 18 T cell receptor beta chains below were found in one sample sequenced in a study of shared clonotypes between healthy human individuals. The assay was immunoSEQ multiplex PCR, and TCRdb's table has in-frame clones only and misses some. The data show 1.5 million to 1.9 million clones, with roughly 98% seen just once and around 0.47% held by the top ten. The sample consisted of naive CD4+ T cells sorted from blood. Subset described: CD45RA+ positively selected. These receptor sequences come from a young man in good health.

On this clone itself: Its ends do not fully match the called genes, so a read error is possible. This CDR3 reads CASGRQAEAFF. The DNA for the CDR3 is TGTGCCAGCGGCCGACAGGCTGAAGCTTTCTTT. The J gene is TRBJ1-1, the V gene TRBV5-1; TRBD1 is a possible D gene (6 bases). In germline, CDR1 is SGHRS, CDR2 YFSETQ. The CDR3 runs 11 residues. Full variable domain (outside the CDR3, taken from reference TRBV5-1 and TRBJ1-1): KAGVTQTPRYLIKTRGQQVTLSCSPISGHRSVSWYQQTPGQGLQFLFEYFSETQRNKGNFPGRFSGRQFSNSRSEMNVSTLELGDSALYLCASGRQAEAFFGQGTRLTVV.

V is TRBV28 and J is TRBJ2-3; D is unclear. CDR3 size: 14 residues. V shed 6 bases and J shed 1 base, with 11 bases lying between them. The V gene's germline CDR1 is MDHEN and CDR2 SYDVKM. The CDR3 nucleotides are TGTGCCAGCAGCCGACCCCTAGGCACAGATACGCAGTATTTT. It codes for CASSRPLGTDTQYF.

The V gene is TRBV19, the J gene TRBJ2-1; D may be TRBD2 (5 bases). Germline loops: CDR1 LNHDA, CDR2 SQIVND (reference sequence). The ends were cut back, 10 bases at V and 5 bases at J, with 12 bases in the middle. This CDR3 has 12 residues. The CDR3 DNA reads TGTGCCACCTCCGGGATTAACAATGAGCAGTTCTTC. Encoded protein: CATSGINNEQFF.

This sequence joins TRBV5-1 and TRBJ2-2, with no clear D. Germline V gives CDR1 SGHRS, CDR2 YFSETQ. The V end was cut by 0 bases, the J end by 3 bases, with 12 bases between. The CDR3 extends over 16 amino acids. The DNA of the CDR3 is TGCGCCAGCAGCTTGGTATCCTCGGCGGACACCGGGGAGCTGTTTTTT. Encoded protein: CASSLVSSADTGELFF.

The chain links TRBV29-1 to TRBJ1-4, with D tentatively TRBD1 (5 bases). The CDR3 covers 13 residues. V lost 4 bases to trimming and J lost 7 bases, with 13 bases between them. The germline V gene has CDR1 SQVTM and CDR2 ANQGSEA. The CDR3 DNA follows: TGCAGCGTTGTCGGGGGGTCAGGTGAAAAACTGTTTTTT. Translation: CSVVGGSGEKLFF. Combining the CDR3 with reference TRBV29-1 and TRBJ1-4 gives the whole variable domain SAVISQKPSRDICQRGTSLTIQCQVDSQVTMMFWYRQQPGQSLTLIATANQGSEATYESGFVIDKFPISRPNLTFSTLTVSNMSPEDSSIYLCSVVGGSGEKLFFGSGTQLSVL.

The rearrangement uses TRBV30 and TRBJ1-1; D gene unclear. This CDR3 comprises 13 residues. CDR1 is GTSNPN, CDR2 SVGIG, per germline (reference sequence). The CDR3 loop reads CARRRTVNTEAFF. The CDR3 DNA is TGTGCTCGCCGCAGGACGGTGAACACTGAAGCTTTCTTT.

The J gene is TRBJ2-7, the V gene TRBV6-4, with D tentatively TRBD1 or TRBD2 (5 bases each). The CDR3 spans 16 residues. Trimming removed 6 bases at V and 2 bases at J, with 20 bases between. Germline V gene lookup returns CDR1 MRHNA and CDR2 SNTAGT. The CDR3 bases are TGTGCCAGCAGGTCCGGGACCGAGAGAAAAGCCTACGAGCAGTACTTC. It translates to CASRSGTERKAYEQYF.

The chain employs TRBV7-8 and TRBJ2-1; D remains unclear. The CDR3 sequence is 14 residues long. Trimming took 2 bases from V and 8 from J, leaving 13 bases between them. Germline CDR1 and CDR2: SGHVS and FQNEAQ. CDR3 amino acids: CASSLRRMGDEQFF. The CDR3 nucleotides read TGTGCCAGCAGCTTAAGAAGGATGGGCGATGAGCAGTTCTTC.

The V and J genes are TRBV7-3 and TRBJ2-7; D is perhaps TRBD2 (6 bases). Trimming cost V 3 bases and J 2 bases, with 11 bases left between them. Per germline, CDR1 SGHTA and CDR2 FQGTGA. The CDR3 contains 14 residues. CDR3: CASSLWGRPYEQYF. Written as DNA, the CDR3 is TGTGCCAGCAGCTTGTGGGGGAGGCCCTACGAGCAGTACTTC.

The chain carries TRBV30 and TRBJ2-1; D unclear. Germline V gene data show CDR1 as GTSNPN and CDR2 as SVGIG (reference sequence). The CDR3 sequence is 15 residues long. Trimming left V 2 bases short and J 7 bases short, with 18 bases between. CDR3 residues: CAWSREAFIRNEQFF. The CDR3, as DNA: TGTGCCTGGAGTCGAGAAGCGTTCATTAGGAATGAGCAGTTCTTC. The whole variable domain, filled in from reference TRBV30 and TRBJ2-1, reads SQTIHQWPATLVQPVGSPLSLECTVEGTSNPNLYWYRQAAGRGLQLLFYSVGIGQISSEVPQNLSASRPQDRQFILSSKKLLLSDSGFYLCAWSREAFIRNEQFFGPGTRLTVL.

Turning to this clone: Other DNA sequences in this specimen translate into the identical CDR3. V and J are TRBV5-1 and TRBJ2-1; a possible D gene is TRBD2 (5 bases). V gave up 2 bases and J gave up 5 bases, with 8 bases separating them. Germline V gene lookup returns CDR1 SGHRS and CDR2 YFSETQ. The CDR3 is 13 amino acids. CDR3 in DNA: TGCGCCAGCAGCTTATGGGGAGACAATGAGCAGTTCTTC. Protein product: CASSLWGDNEQFF.

V and J are TRBV27 and TRBJ2-7; 7 positions agree with TRBD1. Germline V gives CDR1 MNHEY, CDR2 SMNVEV (reference sequence). The V gene end was trimmed by 5 bases and the J gene end by 1 base; junction bases not matched to a gene: 8. The CDR3 runs 15 residues. DNA of the CDR3: TGTGCCAGCAGTGTCGCAGGGGGTTGGTCCTACGAGCAGTACTTC. Its translation: CASSVAGGWSYEQYF.

J is TRBJ1-3 and V is TRBV18; D unclear. The CDR3 has 16 amino acids. Germline CDR1 is KGHSH and CDR2 is LQKENI. The V end lost 5 bases, the J end lost 3 bases, and 17 bases lay between the germline ends. The CDR3 DNA follows: TGTGCCAGCTCAACTTCCCGGGCAGCCGGTGGAAACACCATATATTTT. Translating gives CASSTSRAAGGNTIYF.

The chain employs TRBV15 and TRBJ2-7, with D possibly being TRBD1 (5 bases). The CDR3 runs 14 residues. The germline V gene has CDR1 LNHNV and CDR2 YYDKDF (reference sequence). Trimming stripped 9 bases from V and 5 bases from J, with 20 bases between. CDR3 loop: CATNRSRFLDEQYF. For the CDR3, the DNA is TGTGCCACGAACAGGAGTAGGTTTCTGGACGAGCAGTACTTC.

The chain joins TRBV5-1 to TRBJ1-2, with 10 bases aligning to TRBD1. Trimming cost V 2 bases and J 4 bases; bases outside gene matches: 8. This CDR3 is built from 16 residues. The germline V gene has CDR1 SGHRS and CDR2 YFSETQ. The CDR3 region has the DNA TGCGCCAGCAGCTTAACGACAGGGGGCGCCTTCTATGGCTACACCTTC. It translates to CASSLTTGGAFYGYTF.

J is TRBJ1-1 and V is TRBV6-5; D unresolved. Trimming shortened V by 6 bases and J by 1 base, and 6 bases separated the two germline ends. CDR3 length: 12 residues. Germline lookup yields CDR1 MNHEY and CDR2 SVGAGI. The chain's CDR3 is CASRTQNTEAFF. CDR3 nucleotides: TGTGCCAGCAGGACCCAGAACACTGAAGCTTTCTTT.

This sequence joins TRBV7-6 and TRBJ2-2, with unresolved D. V lost 1 base, J lost 2 bases, and 5 bases lay in between. The CDR3 is made up of 14 amino acids. Germline CDR1 SGHVS, CDR2 FNYEAQ. CDR3 loop: CASSLVSNTGELFF. CDR3 DNA sequence: TGTGCCAGCAGCTTAGTCTCTAACACCGGGGAGCTGTTTTTT.

A note on this clone: Other DNA sequences in the same sample also yield this CDR3. The chain has TRBV11-2 and TRBJ1-3; the D is unclear. Germline lookup yields CDR1 SGHAT and CDR2 FQNNGV. V was trimmed by 5 bases and J by 7 bases, leaving 12 bases between them. This CDR3 comprises 13 residues. CDR3 sequence reads: CASSPGLGNTIYF. CDR3 bases: TGTGCCAGCAGCCCTGGACTCGGGAACACCATATATTTT.